A selection of T cell receptor beta chains follows, all from one sample in a study of T cells in Graves' hyperthyroidism and ophthalmopathy. TCRdb redid the calling of the multiplex PCR reads with MiXCR, one entry per CDR3 protein. Of 500,000 to 550,000 distinct CDR3 sequences in the sample, around 21% were seen once. The sample was blood. These receptors all stem from a man younger than 35 with Graves' hyperthyroidism. Both conserved end residues are part of each CDR3. D genes are given only for firm matches. Size tells how often a clone was seen (once, few, many) or the class of an expanded clone, and some rows leave it out.

d_gene: -; j_gene: TRBJ1-3; v_gene: TRBV28; abundance: many; CDR3nt: TGTGCCAGCAGTCCGTGGGGATACTCTGGAAACACCATATATTTT; CDR3aa: CASSPWGYSGNTIYF
d_gene: TRBD2; j_gene: TRBJ2-7; v_gene: TRBV10-3; abundance: many; CDR3nt: TGTGCCATCACCGACGGGGGGGGCAGCTCCTACGAGCAGTACTTC; CDR3aa: CAITDGGGSSYEQYF
d_gene: TRBD1; j_gene: TRBJ2-7; v_gene: TRBV6-1; abundance: -; CDR3nt: TGTGCCAGCAGTGAAGTCCAGATAGGGGGCTACGATCAGTACTTC; CDR3aa: CASSEVQIGGYDQYF
d_gene: -; j_gene: TRBJ2-5; v_gene: TRBV11-2; abundance: few; CDR3nt: TGTGCCAGCAGCCCAACCCCGGGACATGCGCAAGAGACCCAGTACTTC; CDR3aa: CASSPTPGHAQETQYF
d_gene: -; j_gene: TRBJ2-7; v_gene: TRBV27; abundance: many; CDR3nt: TGTGCCAGCAGTTTATTGCTAGGCCCCTTCTACGAGCAGTACTTC; CDR3aa: CASSLLLGPFYEQYF
d_gene: -; j_gene: TRBJ1-5; v_gene: TRBV6-5; abundance: many; CDR3nt: TGTGCCAGCAGTTACTCGATGGGCGGTCAGCCCCAGCATTTT; CDR3aa: CASSYSMGGQPQHF
d_gene: TRBD1; j_gene: TRBJ1-3; v_gene: TRBV28; abundance: few; CDR3nt: TGTGCCAGCAGGAACCGGGACAGGGCTGGAAACACCATGTATTTT; CDR3aa: CASRNRDRAGNTMYF
d_gene: -; j_gene: TRBJ1-1; v_gene: TRBV27; abundance: many; CDR3nt: TGTGCCAGCAGTTTAGGTGGGGGGGCAAACACTGAAGCTTTCTTT; CDR3aa: CASSLGGGANTEAFF
d_gene: -; j_gene: TRBJ2-7; v_gene: TRBV5-1; abundance: many; CDR3nt: TGCGCCAGCAGCTTGGCTAGCCTCTACGAGCAGTACTTC; CDR3aa: CASSLASLYEQYF
d_gene: TRBD2; j_gene: TRBJ2-5; v_gene: TRBV2; abundance: many; CDR3nt: TGTGCCAGCAATCCGTGGCGGGGTTTAAGTCTAGCGGCACCGTACCAAGAGACCCAGTACTTC; CDR3aa: CASNPWRGLSLAAPYQETQYF
d_gene: -; j_gene: TRBJ2-7; v_gene: TRBV5-6; abundance: -; CDR3nt: TGTGCCAGTTGGAATCTGGGGGCTACGACCTACGAGCAGTACTTC; CDR3aa: CASWNLGATTYEQYF
d_gene: -; j_gene: TRBJ1-2; v_gene: TRBV29-1; abundance: -; CDR3nt: TGCAGCGAGGATTATGGCTACACCTTC; CDR3aa: CSEDYGYTF
d_gene: -; j_gene: TRBJ1-6; v_gene: TRBV12-3/TRBV12-4; abundance: -; CDR3nt: TGTGCCAGCAGTTTGGGGACCGCCGTCGCCTATAATTCACCCCTCCACTTT; CDR3aa: CASSLGTAVAYNSPLHF
d_gene: -; j_gene: TRBJ2-5; v_gene: TRBV6-1; abundance: many; CDR3nt: TGTGCCAGCAGTGAAGCGGTGGGCAGGGAAGGGTTACAAGAGACCCAGTACTTC; CDR3aa: CASSEAVGREGLQETQYF
d_gene: -; j_gene: TRBJ2-7; v_gene: TRBV5-1; abundance: few; CDR3nt: TGCGCCAGCAGCTTGGGGAGTTGGGAGCAGTACTTC; CDR3aa: CASSLGSWEQYF
d_gene: -; j_gene: TRBJ1-2; v_gene: TRBV2; abundance: many; CDR3nt: TGTGCCAGCAGCCCGACGGACTATGGCTACACCTTC; CDR3aa: CASSPTDYGYTF
d_gene: -; j_gene: TRBJ2-7; v_gene: TRBV15; abundance: -; CDR3nt: TGTGCCACCAGCGCCCGTGGGCAGGCAGGGTACGAGCAGTACTTC; CDR3aa: CATSARGQAGYEQYF